The rows below give T cell receptor beta chains drawn from one sample of a study of blood T cell repertoires in COVID-19. Assay: immunoSEQ multiplex PCR; the TCRdb copy retains only in-frame clones and omits some. Of about 190,000 clones listed, about 79% are singletons. Sequencing was performed on peripheral blood. The source of these receptors is a woman aged 70-85 years with acute or convalescent COVID-19. The CDR3 runs from the conserved cysteine through the conserved F or W. The D gene is left open where the match is weak. Clone size is given for some rows only: seen once, a few or many times, or a class if the clone is expanded.

TRBV7-3	few	TRBJ2-2	TRBD2	TGTGCCAGCAGCTCCACTAGCGGAGGCACCGGGGAGCTGTTTTTT	CASSSTSGGTGELFF
TRBV2	.	TRBJ1-5	TRBD1	TGTGCCAGCAGGGGACAGACTCAGCCCCAGCATTTT	CASRGQTQPQHF
TRBV4-2	.	TRBJ2-1	TRBD2	TGTGCCAGCAGCCAAGATAGAGCGGGAGAAATCGATGAGCAGTTCTTC	CASSQDRAGEIDEQFF
TRBV18	.	TRBJ2-1	.	TGTGCCAGCTCCCGACAGCGAGTTACCCACAATGAGCAGTTCTTC	CASSRQRVTHNEQFF
TRBV6-5	.	TRBJ2-1	.	TGTGCCAGCAGTTACTGGAATAGCGGAAATGAGCAGTTCTTC	CASSYWNSGNEQFF
TRBV5-6	.	TRBJ1-5	.	TGTGCCAGCAGCTTCAGGGGAAGGGATCAGCCCCAGCATTTT	CASSFRGRDQPQHF
TRBV10-3	.	TRBJ2-7	TRBD1	TGTGCCATCAGTGGGGACAGAGCCTACGAGCAGTACTTC	CAISGDRAYEQYF
TRBV7-2	.	TRBJ2-7	.	TGTGCCAGCAGCTTAGCGTCCCCCGGGGCGGGGACCTACGAGCAGTACTTC	CASSLASPGAGTYEQYF
TRBV19	.	TRBJ2-2	TRBD1	TGTGCCAGCCAGACAGGGACGAACACCGGGGAGCTGTTTTTT	CASQTGTNTGELFF
TRBV18	.	TRBJ2-1	.	TGTGCCAGCTCACCCGGCCAAGTGGGGTGGGAGCCGTTCTTC	CASSPGQVGWEPFF
TRBV2	.	TRBJ1-1	.	TGTGCCAGCAGATATACTCGGGGGGCCGCTGAAGCTTTCTTT	CASRYTRGAAEAFF
TRBV6-5	once	TRBJ2-5	TRBD2	TGTGCCAGCAGTTCAGAGTCAGCGGGACAAGAGACCCAGTACTTC	CASSSESAGQETQYF
TRBV5-1	.	TRBJ1-2	.	TGCGCCAGCAGCCTCGGGGATGGTGGCTACACCTTC	CASSLGDGGYTF
TRBV12-5	.	TRBJ1-3	TRBD1	TGTGCTAGTGGTTTAGGGAACAGGGGAGGCAACACCATATATTTT	CASGLGNRGGNTIYF
TRBV6-5	.	TRBJ1-1	.	TGTGCCAGCAAGAACGGGGACAAAGCTTTCTTT	CASKNGDKAFF
TRBV19	.	TRBJ1-2	.	TGTGCCAGTAATAGATTGGGCTACTATGGCTACACCTTC	CASNRLGYYGYTF
TRBV5-4	.	TRBJ2-2	TRBD1	TGTGCCAGCAGCCGAAGGACAGGGAGCACCGGGGAGCTGTTTTTT	CASSRRTGSTGELFF
TRBV3-1/TRBV3-2	.	TRBJ2-7	.	TGTGCCAGCAGCCATTCCCTAGTTTCCTACGAGCAGTACTTC	CASSHSLVSYEQYF
TRBV19	.	TRBJ1-1	TRBD1	TGTGCCAGTAGTACGGGACAGGGCACTAAGGCTTTCTTT	CASSTGQGTKAFF
TRBV2	.	TRBJ2-5	TRBD1	TGTGCCAGCAGACGACAGGGGATGCGGGCAGAGACCCAGTACTTC	CASRRQGMRAETQYF
TRBV15	.	TRBJ2-1	.	TGTGCCACCAATGTGGGTAGCGGAATCTCCTACAATGAGCAGTTCTTC	CATNVGSGISYNEQFF
TRBV3-1/TRBV3-2	.	TRBJ2-5	TRBD2	TGTGCCAGCAGCCAAGAGCCCGGACTAGCGGGAGAAGAGACCCAGTACTTC	CASSQEPGLAGEETQYF
TRBV19	.	TRBJ2-2	.	TGTGCCAGTAGTTCCACCGGAGGGACCCCCGGGGAGCTGTTTTTT	CASSSTGGTPGELFF
TRBV6-1	once	TRBJ2-3	TRBD2	TGTGCCAGCAGTGAAAGGGGTATTAGCGGGAGACCAGATACGCAGTATTTT	CASSERGISGRPDTQYF
TRBV19	.	TRBJ1-1	.	TGTGCCAGTAGTAGAGGGTATGTGACTGAAGCTTTCTTT	CASSRGYVTEAFF
TRBV19	few	TRBJ1-5	.	TGTGCCAGTAGTAGGGCCATTAATAGCAATCAGCCCCAGCATTTT	CASSRAINSNQPQHF
TRBV9	.	TRBJ2-5	TRBD2	TGTGCCAGCACCTTTACCGGGGGGGGTCGGGAGACCCAGTACTTC	CASTFTGGGRETQYF
TRBV3-1/TRBV3-2	few	TRBJ2-2	.	TGTGCCAGCAGCCAAGCCCTGATAGATACCGGGGAGCTGTTTTTT	CASSQALIDTGELFF
TRBV19	.	TRBJ1-6	.	TGTGCCAGTAGTATCGGGGACACCATAATTTCTTCACCCCTCCACTTT	CASSIGDTIISSPLHF
TRBV19	.	TRBJ2-7	.	TGTGCCAGTAGTATTGCAGGGAACGAGCAGTACTTC	CASSIAGNEQYF
TRBV29-1	.	TRBJ2-1	TRBD1	TGCAGCGTTGAAGAATTAGGGACAGCGAACAATGAGCAGTTCTTC	CSVEELGTANNEQFF
TRBV13	.	TRBJ1-6	.	TGTGCCAGCAGCGCCCTTGGGGGGACTGAGGTTGGTTCACCCCTCCACTTT	CASSALGGTEVGSPLHF
TRBV5-4	.	TRBJ2-1	TRBD1	TGTGCCAGCAGCGACGGGACAGGAGACTACAATGAGCAGTTCTTC	CASSDGTGDYNEQFF
TRBV5-6	.	TRBJ1-4	.	TGTGCCAGCAGCTTGTTACGGACAGTTAATGAAAAACTGTTTTTT	CASSLLRTVNEKLFF
TRBV7-8	.	TRBJ1-4	TRBD1	TGTGCCAGCAGCTCCGGACAGACAGGGACTAATGAAAAACTGTTTTTT	CASSSGQTGTNEKLFF
TRBV9	.	TRBJ1-4	TRBD1	TGTGCCAGCAGCCAAACCTCAGGGGGCTCGGGCGAAAAACTGTTTTTT	CASSQTSGGSGEKLFF
TRBV10-3	.	TRBJ1-2	TRBD1	TGTGCCATCAGTGGGGGGACAGGCCGATCGATAGTATATGGCTACACCTTC	CAISGGTGRSIVYGYTF